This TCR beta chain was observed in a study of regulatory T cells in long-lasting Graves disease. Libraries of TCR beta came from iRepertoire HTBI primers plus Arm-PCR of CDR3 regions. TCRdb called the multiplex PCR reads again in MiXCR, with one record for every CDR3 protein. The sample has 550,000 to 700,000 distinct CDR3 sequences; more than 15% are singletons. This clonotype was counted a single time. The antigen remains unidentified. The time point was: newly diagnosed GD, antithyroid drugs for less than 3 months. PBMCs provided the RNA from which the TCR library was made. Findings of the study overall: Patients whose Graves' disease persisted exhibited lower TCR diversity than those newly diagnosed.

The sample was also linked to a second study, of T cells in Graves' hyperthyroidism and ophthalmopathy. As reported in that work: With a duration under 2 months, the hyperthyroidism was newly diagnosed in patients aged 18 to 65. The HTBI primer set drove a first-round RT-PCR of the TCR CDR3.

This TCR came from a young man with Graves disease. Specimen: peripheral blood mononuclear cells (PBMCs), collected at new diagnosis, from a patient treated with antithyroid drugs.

The CDR3 is CSARERITYEQYF. The CDR3 DNA reads as TGCAGTGCTAGGGAGCGAATAACCTACGAGCAGTACTTC. The chain recombines TRBV20-1 with TRBJ2-1; D call uncertain. The DNA end is more similar to TRBJ2-7, so the J call may be wrong. CDR1 DFQATT and CDR2 SNEGSKA come from the germline V gene (reference sequence). CDR3 length: 13 residues.